This is a list of T cell receptor beta chains from one sample in a study of metastatic and nonmetastatic thyroid tumors. Through MiXCR, TCRdb re-clonotyped the PCR reads. Seen here are about 35,000 clones, about 30% observed once, and the top ten hold 15% to 20%. The sample was tumor tissue. These receptors all stem from a female donor with papillary thyroid cancer or a benign thyroid nodule (not recorded which). Some clones in this sample may be carry-over from other donors' samples. Both conserved end residues are part of each CDR3. A D gene is named only where the DNA matches it firmly. The size field is filled for only some rows; it gives once, few, many or a size class.

J: TRBJ2-7
D: .
size: .
V: TRBV6-1
DNA: TGTGCCAGCAGTCGAATGTGGCTAGGAGGCTACGAGCAGTACTTC
CDR3: CASSRMWLGGYEQYF

J: TRBJ2-7
D: .
size: .
V: TRBV11-3
DNA: TGTGCCAGCAGTTCTTACCCCTGGTCAGCGCCTCAGTACTTC
CDR3: CASSSYPWSAPQYF

J: TRBJ1-1
D: .
size: .
V: TRBV7-9
DNA: TGTGCCAGCAGCTTAGTGACTGAAGCTTTCTTT
CDR3: CASSLVTEAFF

J: TRBJ2-2
D: .
size: .
V: TRBV2
DNA: TGTGCCAGCAGGGTTCACACCGGGGAGCTGTTTTTT
CDR3: CASRVHTGELFF

J: TRBJ2-5
D: .
size: .
V: TRBV2
DNA: TGTGCCAGCAGCCCAGGGGCAGGGCAGACCCAGTACTTC
CDR3: CASSPGAGQTQYF

J: TRBJ2-7
D: .
size: few
V: TRBV6-6
DNA: TGTGCCAGCAGTCCTCGGAGTATCTCCTACGAGCAGTACTTC
CDR3: CASSPRSISYEQYF

J: TRBJ2-7
D: .
size: few
V: TRBV28
DNA: TGTGCCAGCAGTTTATGGGACAACTACGAGCAGTACTTC
CDR3: CASSLWDNYEQYF

J: TRBJ1-1
D: .
size: once
V: TRBV29-1
DNA: TGCAGCGTTGGGGCCCTTAGCACTGAAGCTTTCTTT
CDR3: CSVGALSTEAFF

J: TRBJ2-1
D: TRBD2
size: .
V: TRBV7-3
DNA: TGTGCCAGCAGCTTATGGGGGGGAAGTTACAATGAGCAGTTCTTC
CDR3: CASSLWGGSYNEQFF

J: TRBJ1-2
D: TRBD1
size: .
V: TRBV6-1
DNA: TGTGCCAGCAGTCAGGGGGCTTGGGGTGGCTACACCTTC
CDR3: CASSQGAWGGYTF

J: TRBJ2-7
D: TRBD1
size: .
V: TRBV27
DNA: TGTGCCAGCAGTTCGGACCAAACGACAGGGCAAGGATCCTACTACGAGCAGTACTTC
CDR3: CASSSDQTTGQGSYYEQYF

J: TRBJ1-4
D: TRBD1
size: few
V: TRBV6-2/TRBV6-3
DNA: TGTGCCAGCAGGATGGGACAGGGCGGAACTAATGAAAAACTGTTTTTT
CDR3: CASRMGQGGTNEKLFF

J: TRBJ1-1
D: TRBD1
size: .
V: TRBV6-1
DNA: TGTGCCAGCAGTGAAGCGCTCGGGGACAGGGTCACTGAAGCTTTCTTT
CDR3: CASSEALGDRVTEAFF

J: TRBJ1-1
D: .
size: .
V: TRBV13
DNA: TGTGCCAGCAGCGAAAACACTGAAGCTTTCTTT
CDR3: CASSENTEAFF

J: TRBJ1-6
D: .
size: few
V: TRBV6-1
DNA: TGTGCCAGCAGGTACACTGGACAGCATAATTCACCCCTCCACTTT
CDR3: CASRYTGQHNSPLHF

J: TRBJ1-2
D: .
size: few
V: TRBV28
DNA: TGTGTCAGCCGGGGGACCAACTATGGCTACACCTTC
CDR3: CVSRGTNYGYTF

J: TRBJ2-6
D: .
size: .
V: TRBV7-8
DNA: TGTGCCAGCAGCTCCCTGTCTGGGGCCAACGTCCTGACTTTC
CDR3: CASSSLSGANVLTF

J: TRBJ2-7
D: .
size: .
V: TRBV12-3/TRBV12-4
DNA: TGTGCCAGCAGTCTCGCGGGTCTCTCCTACGAGCAGTACTTC
CDR3: CASSLAGLSYEQYF

J: TRBJ1-1
D: .
size: .
V: TRBV9
DNA: TGTGCCAGCAGCGAAAATAGGGGGTCGACTGAAGCTTTCTTT
CDR3: CASSENRGSTEAFF

J: TRBJ2-1
D: .
size: .
V: TRBV19
DNA: TGTGCCAGTAGCAGAAGGGTTACAACCGACAATGAGCAGTTCTTC
CDR3: CASSRRVTTDNEQFF

J: TRBJ2-2
D: .
size: .
V: TRBV6-2/TRBV6-3
DNA: TGTGCCAGCAGTTACTCGACCGGGACAAGCGCGAACACCGGGGAGCTGTTTTTT
CDR3: CASSYSTGTSANTGELFF

J: TRBJ2-1
D: .
size: .
V: TRBV5-1
DNA: TGCGCCAGCAGCATGGGGACGTCCAATGAGCAGTTCTTC
CDR3: CASSMGTSNEQFF

J: TRBJ2-1
D: TRBD1
size: few
V: TRBV6-4
DNA: TGTGCCAGCAGCGATGACGGGGGACAGGGGTACAATGAGCAGTTCTTC
CDR3: CASSDDGGQGYNEQFF

J: TRBJ2-7
D: .
size: many
V: TRBV6-2/TRBV6-3
DNA: TGTGCCAGCAGTTTGGGACTCTCCGAGCAGTACTTC
CDR3: CASSLGLSEQYF

J: TRBJ2-3
D: TRBD1
size: few
V: TRBV19
DNA: TGTGCCAGTAGTAGAGGACAGGGGTTTAGCACAGATACGCAGTATTTT
CDR3: CASSRGQGFSTDTQYF

J: TRBJ2-1
D: .
size: few
V: TRBV6-1
DNA: TGTGCCATTCCGGTTGGAGTTGAGCAGTTCTTC
CDR3: CAIPVGVEQFF

J: TRBJ2-7
D: .
size: .
V: TRBV20-1
DNA: TGCAGTGCGACACAAGGGTACTCCTACGAGCAGTACTTC
CDR3: CSATQGYSYEQYF

J: TRBJ2-5
D: .
size: .
V: TRBV3-1
DNA: TGTGCCAGCAGCCGGGGGTCTACCCCGTACCAAGAGACCCAGTACTTC
CDR3: CASSRGSTPYQETQYF

J: TRBJ2-1
D: TRBD1
size: .
V: TRBV20-1
DNA: TGCAGTGCTAGACTTACCGGGACAGCAAATGAGCAGTTCTTC
CDR3: CSARLTGTANEQFF

J: TRBJ2-7
D: TRBD1
size: .
V: TRBV4-1
DNA: TGCGCCAGCAGCCAAACCCTGTTGATTCGGGAGGGACAGGGGTTCAACGAGCAGTACTTC
CDR3: CASSQTLLIREGQGFNEQYF

J: TRBJ1-2
D: .
size: few
V: TRBV28
DNA: TGTGCCAGCAGTTTGGGGTCTTATGGCTACACCTTC
CDR3: CASSLGSYGYTF

J: TRBJ1-2
D: .
size: few
V: TRBV7-2
DNA: TGTGCCAGCAGCTTAGTCGCAGCCTACACCTTC
CDR3: CASSLVAAYTF